This TCR beta chain was recorded in a study of high-grade serous ovarian cancer treatment subgroups (dated by TCRdb to about 2021). About the investigation overall: On average, each sample produced fewer than 15,000 sequencing reads and several thousand unique TCR beta rearrangements. In total there were roughly 81 samples, since every patient provided one primary tumor sample and two metastatic tumor samples. The study profiled TCR beta repertoires in high-grade serous ovarian cancer patients grouped by complete gross resection or neoadjuvant chemotherapy response under a laparoscopic triage algorithm. The cohort comprised approximately 30 patients: some ten with no residual disease after primary surgery (R0), some ten excellent NACT responders, and some ten poor NACT responders. Results and caveats for the whole study, not just this receptor: Because bulk tumor TCR sequencing provided no spatial information, insight into HGSC tumor complexity and diversity was limited. The TCR repertoire analyses centered on CDR3, leaving CDR1 and CDR2 unanalyzed. TCR clonal relatedness was found to be positively correlated with neoantigen level and, by trend, with copy number variation and mutation load derived from whole-genome sequencing. Repertoire similarity between tumors from the same patient ranged from about 0.11 to 0.8, while tumors from different patients showed almost no similarity.

With respect to this clone: Its recognized antigen is unknown. No per-base quality is available; no much larger clone lies one base away.

V and J are trimmed by 7 bases and 2 bases, and the gene matches miss 10 bases of the junction. In the germline V gene, CDR1 corresponds to MDHEN and CDR2 to SYDVKM. The CDR3 runs 15 amino acids, cysteine and phenylalanine included. Solely the CDR3 DNA is kept, with 45 bases framed from the first base. Tumor samples were collected prior to definitive surgery or chemotherapy. Genomic DNA was extracted by the MD Anderson Biospecimen Extraction Resource, and TCR sequencing was done by the MD Anderson Cancer Genomics Laboratory. The 90 to 95 tumor samples underwent high-throughput TCR profiling with ImmunoSEQ. Per the source publication's procedure: The repertoire diversity metrics included richness (unique productive sequences), clonality, evenness and relatedness, and the Bhattacharyya coefficient was used to measure similarity between samples. A sensitivity analysis excluded TCRs with fewer than two reads and gave consistent conclusions. TCRdb re-hosts the immuneACCESS table, in-frame sequences only. Its copies lack some clones; in the studies checked, an unresolved V gene accounts for under half of them, and the cause for the rest is not known. V, J and clone size are those of that table, while D and trimming were read from the DNA. This sample holds about 15,000 clones; 85% to 90% were observed only once. Together, the top ten hold approximately 6.3% of the sample.

The TCR comes from a human donor with high-grade serous ovarian cancer. The specimen was tumor tissue. Recombination connected TRBV28 to TRBJ1-2; 7 middle bases align to TRBD1. The CDR3 is CASKGSDRVNYGYTF. The DNA sequence follows: TGTGCCAGCAAAGGGTCTGACAGGGTAAACTATGGCTACACCTTC.